Sequencing of this T cell receptor beta chain was carried out in a study of beta chain features in type 1 diabetes. Expressed TCRB transcripts were sequenced because the entire RNA isolate underwent reverse transcription. The table came from immunoSEQ multiplex PCR; TCRdb's copy has only in-frame clones and leaves some out. The top ten clones hold more than 0.08% of a sample with 500,000 to 700,000 clones, roughly 16% of them seen once. Remarks on this clone: One end of the junction is discordant with germline, which a read error may explain.

Germline CDR1 reads DFQATT; CDR2 reads SNEGSKA (reference sequence). There are 11 residues in the CDR3. The chain carries TRBV20-1 and TRBJ1-2; D perhaps matches TRBD1 (6 bases). Sequenced input: naive CD4+ T cells from blood. The source is a young man in good health. The CDR3 protein is CSAREPGGITF. For the CDR3, the DNA is TGCAGTGCTCGAGAGCCCGGGGGCATCACCTTC.